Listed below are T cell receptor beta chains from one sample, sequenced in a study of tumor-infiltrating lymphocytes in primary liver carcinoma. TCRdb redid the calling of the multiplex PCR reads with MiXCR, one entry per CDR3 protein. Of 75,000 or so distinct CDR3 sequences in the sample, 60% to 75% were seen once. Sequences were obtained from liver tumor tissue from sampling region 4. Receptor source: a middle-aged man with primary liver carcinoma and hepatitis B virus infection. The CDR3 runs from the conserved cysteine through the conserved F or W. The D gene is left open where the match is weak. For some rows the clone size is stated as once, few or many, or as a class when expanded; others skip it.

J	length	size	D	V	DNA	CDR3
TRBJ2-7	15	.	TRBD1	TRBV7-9	TGTGCCGGCAGCTTCACAGGGGGCGCAATCTATGAGCAGTACTTC	CAGSFTGGAIYEQYF
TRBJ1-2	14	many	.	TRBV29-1	TGCAGCGTTGAAGATATCGGGGGGGGCTATGGCTACACCTTC	CSVEDIGGGYGYTF
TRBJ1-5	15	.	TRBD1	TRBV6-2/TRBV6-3	TGTGCCAGCAGTCTAACAGGGGGGAGCAATAAACCCCAGCATTTT	CASSLTGGSNKPQHF
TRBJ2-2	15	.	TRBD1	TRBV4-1	TGCACCAGCAGTCGGGACAGGGTTTACATCGGGGAGCTGTTTTTT	CTSSRDRVYIGELFF
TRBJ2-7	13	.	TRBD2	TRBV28	TGTGCCAGCAGTTCACTAGCGGAAGGGGAGCAGTACTTC	CASSSLAEGEQYF
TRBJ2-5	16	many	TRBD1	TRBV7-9	TGTGCCAGCAGCTTAGGGGACAGGGGGCTGCAAGAGACCCAGTACTTC	CASSLGDRGLQETQYF
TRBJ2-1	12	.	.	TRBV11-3	TGTACCAGCGGCTTAAATGCCAATGAGCAGTTCTTC	CTSGLNANEQFF
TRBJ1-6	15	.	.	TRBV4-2	TGTGCCAGCAGTCGCTTGGGCAGTGAGAATTCACCCCTCCACTTT	CASSRLGSENSPLHF
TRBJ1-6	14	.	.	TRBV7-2	TGTGCCAGCAGCCTGACTCAAAACGATTCACCCCTCCACTTT	CASSLTQNDSPLHF
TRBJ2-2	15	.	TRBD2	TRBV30	TGTGACTGGAGTGTATTGGGACTAGTCATCGGGGAGCTGTTTTTT	CDWSVLGLVIGELFF
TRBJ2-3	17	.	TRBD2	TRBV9	TGTGCCAGCAGCGTAGCAGCGGGCGGGAGTTGGTCAGATACGCAGTATTTT	CASSVAAGGSWSDTQYF
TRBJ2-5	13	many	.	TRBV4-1	TGCGCCAGCAGCCCCGGCTGGGAAAAGACCCAGTACTTC	CASSPGWEKTQYF
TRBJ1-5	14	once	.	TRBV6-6	TGTGCCAGCAGTGGGGACGGTAGCAATCAGCCTCACCATTTT	CASSGDGSNQPHHF
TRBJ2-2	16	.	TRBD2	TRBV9	TGTGCCAGCAGCGTAGATAGTCCTAGCGGCACCGGGGAGCTGTGTTTT	CASSVDSPSGTGELCF
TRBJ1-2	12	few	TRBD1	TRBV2	TGTGCCAGCAGCCTGGACAGGGCCTTGTTCACCTTC	CASSLDRALFTF
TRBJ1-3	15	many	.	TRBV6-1	TGTGCCAGCAGTGTTACAGGCTACTCTGGAAACACCATATATTTT	CASSVTGYSGNTIYF
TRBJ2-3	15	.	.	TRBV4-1	TGCGCCACCAGTCAAGATCCCCCGTCCGCAGATATGCAGTATTTT	CATSQDPPSADMQYF
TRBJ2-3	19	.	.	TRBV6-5	TGTGCCAGTAGTACACCCAACTTAGCGAGAGGTTCCCTCACAGATACGCAGTATTTT	CASSTPNLARGSLTDTQYF
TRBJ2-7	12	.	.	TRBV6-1	TGTGCCAGCAGTTGGCCCTCCCACGATCAGTACTTC	CASSWPSHDQYF
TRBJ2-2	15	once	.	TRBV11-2	TGTCCCAGCCTTCCATCGGGAGTGTACACCGGGGAGCTGTTTTTT	CPSLPSGVYTGELFF
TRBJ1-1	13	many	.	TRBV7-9	TGTGCCAGCAGCTTGGGCCCTGGGGGTGAAGCTTTCTTT	CASSLGPGGEAFF
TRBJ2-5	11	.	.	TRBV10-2	TGCGCCAGCACTGAGGGAGAGACCCGGTACTTC	CASTEGETRYF
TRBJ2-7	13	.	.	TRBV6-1	TGTGCCAGCAGTGAATGGGTTTTCTACGGACACTACTTC	CASSEWVFYGHYF
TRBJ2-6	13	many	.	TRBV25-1	TGTGCCAGCATGATCTCTGGGGCCAACGTCCTGACTTTC	CASMISGANVLTF
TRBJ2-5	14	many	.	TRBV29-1	TGCAGCGTTCGTGGTCTTGCGAGGGCAGAGACCCAGTACTTC	CSVRGLARAETQYF
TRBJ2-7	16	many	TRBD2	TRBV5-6	TGTGCCAGCAGCTTTTGGGGAGGCGGGGGAACCTACGAGCAGTACTTC	CASSFWGGGGTYEQYF
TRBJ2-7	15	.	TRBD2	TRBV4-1	TGCGCCAGCAACCAAACTTCTAGCGGGAACTACGAGCAGTACTTC	CASNQTSSGNYEQYF
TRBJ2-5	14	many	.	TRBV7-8	TGTGCCAGCAGGGCGGGACTGACCCAAGAGACCCAGTACTTC	CASRAGLTQETQYF
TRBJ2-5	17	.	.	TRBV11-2	TGTGACAGCAGCTTAGATCAACAGGGCCTGAGCCTAGAGACCCAGTACTTC	CDSSLDQQGLSLETQYF
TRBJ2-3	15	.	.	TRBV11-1	TGTGCCAGTAGCTCACAGCCCACTAACACAGATACGCGGTATTTT	CASSSQPTNTDTRYF
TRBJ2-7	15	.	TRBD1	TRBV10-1	TGCGCCAGCAGTGAGTTCGGGACAGGGGGTTTCGAACAGTACTTC	CASSEFGTGGFEQYF
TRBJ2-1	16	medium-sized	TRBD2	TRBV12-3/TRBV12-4	TGTGCCAGCAGCCCCTTCGGACTAGCGGGGGGCAATGAGCAGTTCTTC	CASSPFGLAGGNEQFF
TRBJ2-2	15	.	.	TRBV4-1	TGCGCCAGCAGCCAAGAAGTTCCTAACACCCGGGAGCTGTTTTTT	CASSQEVPNTRELFF
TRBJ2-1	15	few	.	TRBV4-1	TGTGCCAGCAACCAAAGATCTGTGACCTACAATGAGCAGTTCTTC	CASNQRSVTYNEQFF
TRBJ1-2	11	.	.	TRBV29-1	TGCAGCGTTGACAGGGTTCTTGTCTACACCTTT	CSVDRVLVYTF
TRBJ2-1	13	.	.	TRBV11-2	TGTGCCGGCAGACCCACAGGTCGCGATAAGCTGTTCTTC	CAGRPTGRDKLFF
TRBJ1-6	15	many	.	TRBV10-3	TGTGCCATCAGTGATGGAGGACCTGCGGGTTCACCCCTCCACTTT	CAISDGGPAGSPLHF
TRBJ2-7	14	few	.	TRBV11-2	TGTGGCAGCAGCTTAACTGACACTGCCTATGAGCAGTATTTC	CGSSLTDTAYEQYF
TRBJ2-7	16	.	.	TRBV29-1	TGCAGCGTTGAAGATCAAGAGGCCACATCTTCCTACGAGCAGTACTTC	CSVEDQEATSSYEQYF
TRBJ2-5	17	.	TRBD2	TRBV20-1	TGCAGTGCCGGAGGGACTAGCAGGAGCCGGGGGGAAGAGACCCAGTACTTC	CSAGGTSRSRGEETQYF
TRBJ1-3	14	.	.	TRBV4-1	TGTGCCGGCAGCCATGGTAACTCTGGAAACACCATATATTTT	CAGSHGNSGNTIYF
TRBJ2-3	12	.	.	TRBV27	TGTGCCAGCAGTTCCCTGACAGATATGCAGTATTTT	CASSSLTDMQYF
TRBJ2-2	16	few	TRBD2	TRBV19	TGCGCCAGTACCAGCGGGAGGGCCAGGGACACCGGGGAGCTGTTTTTT	CASTSGRARDTGELFF
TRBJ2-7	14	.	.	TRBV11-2	TGTGCCAGCAGCTTCTTTTTTAGCTCCTACGAGCAGTACTTC	CASSFFFSSYEQYF
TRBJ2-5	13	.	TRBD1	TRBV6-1	TGTGCCAGCACGACAGGGCACCAAGGGACCCAATACTTC	CASTTGHQGTQYF
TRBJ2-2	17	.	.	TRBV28	TGTGCCAGCAGTTTCCGGGAAGGACGGTCGAGCATCGGGGAACTGTTTTTT	CASSFREGRSSIGELFF
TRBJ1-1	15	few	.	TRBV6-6	TGTGCCAGCAGTTACGGGCCTGCCGTCAACACTGAAGCCTTCTTT	CASSYGPAVNTEAFF
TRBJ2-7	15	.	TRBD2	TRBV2	TGTGCCAGCAGTGTTTGGGCTAGCGGGAGTAGCGATCAGTACTTC	CASSVWASGSSDQYF
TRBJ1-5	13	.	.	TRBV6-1	TGTGCCAGCAGCAGGTGTGGAGGTCAGTCCCAGCAGTTT	CASSRCGGQSQQF
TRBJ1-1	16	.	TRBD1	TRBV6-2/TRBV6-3	TGTGCCAGCTGTTACTCGACATGGGACAGAGCCACTGAAGCTCTCTTT	CASCYSTWDRATEALF
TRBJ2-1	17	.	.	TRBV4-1	TGTGCCAGCAGCCAAGGCCTAACGGAGAGCTCCTACAATGAGCAGTTCTTC	CASSQGLTESSYNEQFF
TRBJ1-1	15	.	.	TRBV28	TGTGCCAGCAGTTCCAAGATCAGGGGCGACACTGAAGCTTTCTTT	CASSSKIRGDTEAFF
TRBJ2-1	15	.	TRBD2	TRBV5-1	TGCGCCAGCAGCTTGAGACTAGCGGGAGTGAATGAGCAGTTCTTC	CASSLRLAGVNEQFF
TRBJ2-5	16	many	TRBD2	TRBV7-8	TGTGCCAGCAGCCACGCTTCGGGAGGGCCTGGAGAGACCCAGTACTTC	CASSHASGGPGETQYF
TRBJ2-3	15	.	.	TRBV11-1	TGTGCCAGTATCCCAAGTGGGAACACGAGAGATACGCAGTATTTT	CASIPSGNTRDTQYF
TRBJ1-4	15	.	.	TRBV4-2	TGTGCCAGCAACCAAGGCGACCAGGGTGGTGAAAAACTGTTTTTT	CASNQGDQGGEKLFF
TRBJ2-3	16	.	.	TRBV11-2	TGCGCCAGCAGCTTCAGTTTAGCGGCTGAATCAGATACGCAGTATTTT	CASSFSLAAESDTQYF
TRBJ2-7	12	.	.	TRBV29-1	TGCAGAGTCCGAGGGGGAGGGGACGAGCAGTACTTC	CRVRGGGDEQYF
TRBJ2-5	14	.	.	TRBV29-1	TGCAGCGTTGATCTGGACTCCTGGGTGGAGACCCAATACTTC	CSVDLDSWVETQYF
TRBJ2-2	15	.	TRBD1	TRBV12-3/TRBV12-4	TGTGCCAAGAGATCCACAGGGGCGAACACCGGGGAGCTGTTTTTT	CAKRSTGANTGELFF